This T cell receptor (beta chain) is drawn from a study of multiple sclerosis patients with progressive multifocal leukoencephalopathy. Study-level results: In most PML patients, TRB repertoires appeared less diverse by entropy.

The protocol was immunoSEQ multiplex PCR, while the TCRdb copy is restricted to in-frame clones and leaves out a portion. The sample yields some 30,000 clones, 88% seen once. In regard to this clone: Its antigen is as yet unknown.

Time point described: before natalizumab initiation. The source is a human donor with multiple sclerosis. Sequenced material: PBMCs.

The CDR3 DNA follows: TGTGCCAGCAGCGCAGCAGACAGTGGACCATGGTACAATGAGCAGTTCTTC. It translates to CASSAADSGPWYNEQFF. The V call is TRBV7-9, the J call TRBJ2-1; perhaps TRBD1 as D (5 bases). Germline lookup yields CDR1 SEHNR and CDR2 FQNEAQ (reference sequence). CDR3 length equals 17 residues. Trimming removed 5 bases from V and 4 bases from J, with 21 bases in between.